The clone carrying this TCR beta chain was observed many times. Its target is not known. Looked up from germline, CDR1 is SGHTA and CDR2 is FQGTGA. V dropped 5 bases and J dropped 6 bases, with 13 bases sitting between them. This CDR3 spans 14 amino acids. These data come from a study of early T cells in non-severe SARS-CoV-2 infection. The wider study: Sequencing used unsorted whole-blood bulk RNA, so chains lack pairing.

Study observations and caveats: Anti-spike CD8 specificities were favored by VDJdb matching, whose results missed private and CD4 specificities.

Individual cDNA molecules were tagged with unique molecular identifiers, the study reported. TCRdb ran MiXCR on the 5' RACE reads and lists one entry per CDR3 protein. The table shows some 48,000 distinct CDR3 sequences, with around 6.4% occurring only once. The TCR was taken from an adult who was a healthcare worker with PCR-confirmed SARS-CoV-2 infection or an uninfected control (not recorded which). The input for sequencing was whole blood, taken at baseline. The chain joins TRBV7-3 to TRBJ2-2, with D perhaps matching TRBD1 (5 bases). CDR3 residues: CASSQIRESGELFF. CDR3 nucleotides: TGTGCCAGCAGCCAAATCAGGGAATCCGGGGAGCTGTTTTTT.